The 8 T cell receptor beta chains given below trace back to one sample, sequenced in a study of blood T cell repertoires in COVID-19. The repertoire was sequenced with immunoSEQ multiplex PCR; TCRdb's copy has only in-frame clones and lacks some. This table holds about 300,000 clones, 85% to 90% found once. Sequencing input: PBMCs or T cells enriched from blood (not recorded which). Receptors were obtained from a woman aged 18-35 years who had recovered from COVID-19.

The rearrangement uses TRBV4-2 and TRBJ1-4, with a weak D call TRBD1 (5 bases). Trimming left V 0 bases short and J 7 bases short, with 9 bases between. The CDR3 has 14 residues. Germline values: CDR1 LGHNA, CDR2 YNFKEQ. The CDR3 loop reads CASSQDRESEKLFF. The DNA for the CDR3 is TGTGCCAGCAGCCAAGACAGGGAAAGTGAAAAACTGTTTTTT.

The CDR3 bases are TGTGCCAGCAGTGAGGGTACGGGACTTTGGGCTTTCTTT. This codes for CASSEGTGLWAFF. The chain couples TRBV6-1 to TRBJ1-1, with D tentatively TRBD1 (5 bases). V lost 3 bases to trimming and J lost 11 bases, with 16 bases between them. Looked up from germline, CDR1 is MNHNS and CDR2 is SASEGT. This CDR3 has 13 residues.

This clone was observed once. The chain recombines TRBV27 with TRBJ1-2; 9 nucleotides match TRBD1. The V and J ends lost 4 bases and 1 base, in that order; junction bases with no gene match: 7. The CDR3 has 16 amino acids. The V gene's germline CDR1 is MNHEY and CDR2 SMNVEV (reference sequence). DNA of the CDR3: TGTGCCAGCAGTTCTTCCACAGGGGGCGATAACTATGGCTACACCTTC. Translated: CASSSSTGGDNYGYTF.

This sequence joins TRBV15 and TRBJ1-5, with D perhaps TRBD1 (6 bases). Germline V lookup: CDR1 LNHNV, CDR2 YYDKDF (reference sequence). CDR3 size: 14 residues. V lost 6 bases to trimming and J lost 5 bases, with 14 bases between them. The CDR3 DNA is TGTGCCACCAGTCGAGGGGGTCCCGATCAGCCCCAGCATTTT. Its translation is CATSRGGPDQPQHF.

This chain links TRBV2 with TRBJ2-7; D is undetermined. Trimming removed 1 base from V and 1 base from J, with 8 bases in between. This CDR3 comprises 14 residues. CDR1 and CDR2 (germline): SNHLY, FYNNEI. This CDR3 reads CASSEVNRSYEQYF. The CDR3 DNA sequence: TGTGCCAGCAGTGAAGTGAATAGATCCTACGAGCAGTACTTC.

This chain links TRBV9 with TRBJ2-5; D tentatively reads TRBD1 or TRBD2 (9 bases each). V lost 4 bases and J 5 bases, leaving 15 bases between the germline ends. The V gene's germline CDR1 is SGDLS and CDR2 YYNGEE. CDR3 size: 14 residues. CDR3 DNA sequence: TGTGCCAGCAGCCTAGCGGGGACAGGGGAGACCCAGTACTTC. Protein product: CASSLAGTGETQYF. Looking up the rest from reference TRBV9 and TRBJ2-5 gives the full variable domain: DSGVTQTPKHLITATGQRVTLRCSPRSGDLSVYWYQQSLDQGLQFLIQYYNGEERAKGNILERFSAQQFPDLHSELNLSSLELGDSALYFCASSLAGTGETQYFGPGTRLLVL.

The count of this clone is one. J is TRBJ2-1 and V is TRBV3-1 (or the pseudogene TRBV3-2); D remains unclear. Germline CDR1 and CDR2: LGHDT and YNNKEL (reference sequence). Trimming cost V 1 base and J 4 bases, with 11 bases left between them. The CDR3 totals 15 residues. In DNA form, the CDR3 reads TGTGCCAGCAGCCAAGTAGTGAGCCCTTACAATGAGCAGTTCTTC. Encoded protein: CASSQVVSPYNEQFF.

In its sample, this clone was seen a few times. The V call is TRBV18, the J call TRBJ1-2, with D perhaps TRBD1 (6 bases). CDR1 KGHSH and CDR2 LQKENI come from the germline V gene. The CDR3 is made up of 15 amino acids. V lost 2 bases, J lost 6 bases, and 16 bases lay in between. The CDR3 is CASSPTFSGVDGYTF. CDR3 sequence (DNA): TGTGCCAGCTCACCAACTTTCTCAGGGGTCGATGGCTACACCTTC.